This T cell receptor (beta chain) originates from a study of spatial heterogeneity in lung cancer (dated by TCRdb to between 2018 and 2020). A note on the overall study: Beta-chain transcripts were consistently detected in greater numbers than alpha-chain transcripts, which likely reflects a higher abundance of beta-chain transcripts. In tumor regions, TCR transcript counts showed a strong correlation with a T cell transcriptional module score from matched bulk RNA-seq. In the raw uncorrected reads, each unique combination of TCR and UMI appeared on average more than ten times. TCR alpha and beta repertoires were quantitatively compared across multiple tumor regions, matched nontumor lung and blood in non-small cell lung cancer. TCR repertoire features were related to nonsynonymous mutation counts determined by whole-exome sequencing of tumor tissue. At surgery, both alpha and beta chains were TCR-sequenced in roughly 230 tumor regions, approximately 64 matched nontumor lung samples and a few dozen PBMC samples. The study at large found these results: Additional single-cell paired TCR alpha and beta sequencing was considered necessary to confirm, at a functional level, the hypothesis that regional TCRs recognize regional mutations. The tumor nonsynonymous mutation count correlated with the number of expanded intratumoral alpha and beta TCRs. Estimated TCR-seq coverage of tumor T cells was only approximately 7.4% for alpha chains and 13% for beta chains. Counts of ubiquitous and regional expanded TCRs were found to correlate with counts of ubiquitous and regional nonsynonymous mutations, respectively.

The CDR3 starts with the cysteine, ends with the phenylalanine, and has 12 residues. The DNA shown is the 36-base CDR3, in frame from base 1. Trimming costs V 6 bases and J 3 bases, and their ends lie 7 bases apart. CDR1 and CDR2 (MNHEY, SVGEGT) derive from the germline V gene. The protocol used for the library was 5' RACE. Sequencing relied on a NextSeq 500. In the TCR library protocol, a unique molecular identifier was attached to each TCR cDNA molecule so that PCR and sequencing errors could be corrected. The paper's data handling went like this. Decombinator tools were used for TCR identification, UMI-based error correction and CDR3 extraction. TCRs above a frequency of 2 per 1,000, corresponding to the top 1% of the tumor frequency distribution, were defined as expanded. Expanded tumor TCRs statistically deemed absent (corrected P<0.05) from at least one tumor region were classed as regional, and all other expanded tumor TCRs were classed as ubiquitous. Renyi diversity was computed with the R vegan package after each repertoire had been subsampled 100 times to 5,000 TCRs. CDR3 similarity networks were constructed using string-kernel similarity of amino acid triplets, with links drawn between CDR3s whose pairwise similarity was above 0.82. The public reads were reanalyzed by TCRdb: fastp trimming at Q25, MiXCR alignment, in-frame beta chains only. Entries are consolidated by CDR3 protein sequence, retaining the most common genes and DNA. The V and J calls come from TCRdb's annotation, not from the publication. This sample lists around 2,900 distinct CDR3 sequences; under 55% were detected once. Clones ranked in the top ten supply about 20% of the sample.

This clonotype was counted only a few times. Its cognate antigen has yet to be identified. No qualities accompany the bases; no much larger clone lies one base away. The time point label, read with the paper, signifies: sample taken at primary tumor resection. Donors were approximately 72 patients with early-stage, untreated non-small cell lung cancer from the lung TRACERx cohort. TCR sequencing used whole RNA extracted from tumor and nontumor lung tissue, or from cryopreserved PBMC samples, without cell sorting. Only patients with enough RNA available from two or more tumor regions were chosen for TCR sequencing. Before selection, tumor and adjacent nontumor lung specimens were reviewed by a lung pathologist.

The chain is encoded by TRBV6-2 or TRBV6-3 joined to TRBJ2-3, with the D gene uncertain. This sample comprised lung tumor tissue, obtained at surgery. The sequence derives from a male donor with early-stage non-small cell lung cancer. The CDR3: CASRGITDTQYF. At the DNA level, the sequence is TGTGCCAGCAGGGGGATAACAGATACGCAGTATTTT.